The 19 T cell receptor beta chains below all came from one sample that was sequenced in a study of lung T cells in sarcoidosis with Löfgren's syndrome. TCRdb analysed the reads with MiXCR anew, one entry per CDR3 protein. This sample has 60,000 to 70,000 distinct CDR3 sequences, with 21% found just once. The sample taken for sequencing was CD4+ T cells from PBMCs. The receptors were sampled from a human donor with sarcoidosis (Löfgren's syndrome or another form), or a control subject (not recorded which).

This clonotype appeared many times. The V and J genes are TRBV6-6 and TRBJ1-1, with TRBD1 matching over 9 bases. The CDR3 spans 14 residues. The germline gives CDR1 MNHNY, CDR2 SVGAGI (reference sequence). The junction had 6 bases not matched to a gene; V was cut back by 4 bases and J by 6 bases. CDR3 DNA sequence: TGTGCCAGCAGTTGGGGACAGGGAGGGGCTGAAGCTTTCTTT. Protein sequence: CASSWGQGGAEAFF.

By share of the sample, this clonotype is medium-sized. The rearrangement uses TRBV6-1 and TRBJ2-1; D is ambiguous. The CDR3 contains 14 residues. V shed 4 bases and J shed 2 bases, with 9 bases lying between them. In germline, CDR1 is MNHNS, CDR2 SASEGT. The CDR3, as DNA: TGTGCCAGCAGTGTGACACGGACCTACAATGAGCAGTTCTTC. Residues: CASSVTRTYNEQFF.

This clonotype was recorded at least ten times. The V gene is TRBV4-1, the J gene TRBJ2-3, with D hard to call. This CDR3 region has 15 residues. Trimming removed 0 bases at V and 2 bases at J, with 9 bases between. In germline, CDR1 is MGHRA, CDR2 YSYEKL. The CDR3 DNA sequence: TGCGCCAGCAGCCAAGATCGGGTAGCCACAGATACGCAGTATTTT. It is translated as CASSQDRVATDTQYF.

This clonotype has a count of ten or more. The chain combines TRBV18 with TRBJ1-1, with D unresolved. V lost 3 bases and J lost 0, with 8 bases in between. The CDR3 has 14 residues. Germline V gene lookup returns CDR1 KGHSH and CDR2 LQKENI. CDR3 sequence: CASSPLEMNTEAFF. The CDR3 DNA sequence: TGTGCCAGCTCACCCTTAGAAATGAACACTGAAGCTTTCTTT.

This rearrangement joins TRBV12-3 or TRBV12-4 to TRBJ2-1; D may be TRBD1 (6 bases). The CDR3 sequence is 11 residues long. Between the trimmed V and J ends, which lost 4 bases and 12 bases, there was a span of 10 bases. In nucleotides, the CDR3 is TGTGCCAGCAGTTCCCTGGACAGGCAGTTCTTC. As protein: CASSSLDRQFF.

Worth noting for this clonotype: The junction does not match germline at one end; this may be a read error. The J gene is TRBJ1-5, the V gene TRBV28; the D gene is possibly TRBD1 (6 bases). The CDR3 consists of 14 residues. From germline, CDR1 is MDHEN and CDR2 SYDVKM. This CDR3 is CASSEGGSNQPRHF. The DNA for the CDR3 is TGTGCCAGCAGTGAGGGGGGTAGCAATCAGCCCCGGCATTTT.

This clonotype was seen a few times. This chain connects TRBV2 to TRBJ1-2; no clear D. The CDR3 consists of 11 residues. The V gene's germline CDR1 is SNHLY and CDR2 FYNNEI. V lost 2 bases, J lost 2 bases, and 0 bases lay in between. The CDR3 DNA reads TGTGCCAGCAGTGAAAACTATGGCTACACCTTC. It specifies CASSENYGYTF.

CDR3 region: CASSLSLPAETQYF. The CDR3, as DNA: TGCGCCAGCAGCTTATCCTTACCGGCAGAGACCCAGTACTTC. V gene TRBV5-1 combines with J gene TRBJ2-5; D uncertain. The V end lost 2 bases, the J end lost 4 bases, and 12 bases lay between the germline ends. CDR3 length: 14 residues. Looked up from germline, CDR1 is SGHRS and CDR2 is YFSETQ.

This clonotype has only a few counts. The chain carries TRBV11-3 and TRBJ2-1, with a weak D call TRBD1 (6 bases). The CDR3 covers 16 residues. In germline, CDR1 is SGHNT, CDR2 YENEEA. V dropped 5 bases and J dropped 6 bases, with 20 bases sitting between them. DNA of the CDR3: TGTGCCAGCAGCCCCTCAGGGGCAGGGTCGGGCAATGAGCAGTTCTTC. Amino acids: CASSPSGAGSGNEQFF.

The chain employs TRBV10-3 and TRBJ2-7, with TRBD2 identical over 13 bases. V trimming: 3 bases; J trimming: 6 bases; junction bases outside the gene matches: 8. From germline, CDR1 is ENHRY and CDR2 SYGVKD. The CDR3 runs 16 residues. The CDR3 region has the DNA TGTGCCATCAGTGACCCGACTAGCGGGAGGACCGCCGAGCAGTACTTC. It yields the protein CAISDPTSGRTAEQYF.

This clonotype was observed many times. In DNA, the CDR3 is TGTGCCAGCAGTCGACAGGCTAACTATGGCTACACCTTC. Translating it yields CASSRQANYGYTF. This chain links TRBV27 with TRBJ1-2, with TRBD1 as a possible D gene (6 bases). The V and J ends lost 5 bases and 0 bases respectively, with 7 bases between them. This CDR3 has 13 amino acids. Germline assignment: CDR1 MNHEY and CDR2 SMNVEV (reference sequence).

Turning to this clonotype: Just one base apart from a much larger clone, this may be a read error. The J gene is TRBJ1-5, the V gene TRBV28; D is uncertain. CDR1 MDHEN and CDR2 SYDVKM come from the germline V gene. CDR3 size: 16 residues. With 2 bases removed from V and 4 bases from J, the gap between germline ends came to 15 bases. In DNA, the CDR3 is TGTGCCAGCAGTTTACTGAGAGGGAGAACTAATCAGCCCCAGCATTTT. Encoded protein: CASSLLRGRTNQPQHF. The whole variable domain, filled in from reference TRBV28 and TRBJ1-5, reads DVKVTQSSRYLVKRTGEKVFLECVQDMDHENMFWYRQDPGLGLRLIYFSYDVKMKEKGDIPEGYSVSREKKERFSLILESASTNQTSMYLCASSLLRGRTNQPQHFGDGTRLSIL.

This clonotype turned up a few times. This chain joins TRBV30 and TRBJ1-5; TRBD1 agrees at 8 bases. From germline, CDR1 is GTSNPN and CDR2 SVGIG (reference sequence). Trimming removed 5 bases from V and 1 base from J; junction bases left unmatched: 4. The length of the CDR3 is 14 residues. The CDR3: CAWGRQGSNQPQHF. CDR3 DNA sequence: TGTGCCTGGGGCCGACAGGGGAGCAATCAGCCCCAGCATTTT.

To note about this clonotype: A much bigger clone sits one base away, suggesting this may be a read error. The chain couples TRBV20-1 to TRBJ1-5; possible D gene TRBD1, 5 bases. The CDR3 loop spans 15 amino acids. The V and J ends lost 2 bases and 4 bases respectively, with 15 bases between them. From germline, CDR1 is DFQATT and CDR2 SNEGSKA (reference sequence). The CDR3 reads CSARSRTRMNQPQHF. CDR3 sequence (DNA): TGCAGTGCTAGATCTCGGACAAGGATGAATCAGCCCCAGCATTTT.

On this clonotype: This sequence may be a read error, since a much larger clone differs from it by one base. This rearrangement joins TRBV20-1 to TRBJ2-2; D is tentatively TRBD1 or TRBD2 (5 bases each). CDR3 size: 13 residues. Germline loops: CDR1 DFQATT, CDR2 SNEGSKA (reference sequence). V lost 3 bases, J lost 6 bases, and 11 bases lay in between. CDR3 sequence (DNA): TGCAGTGCTAGGGTCGGGGCGGCCGGGGAGCTGTTTTTT. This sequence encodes CSARVGAAGELFF.

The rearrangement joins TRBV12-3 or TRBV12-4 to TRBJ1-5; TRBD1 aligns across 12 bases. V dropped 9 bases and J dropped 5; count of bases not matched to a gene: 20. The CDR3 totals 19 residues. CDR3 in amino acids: CASSSRGQGALHRDQPQHF. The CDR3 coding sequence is TGTGCCAGTAGCTCAAGGGGACAGGGGGCGCTTCATCGCGATCAGCCCCAGCATTTT.

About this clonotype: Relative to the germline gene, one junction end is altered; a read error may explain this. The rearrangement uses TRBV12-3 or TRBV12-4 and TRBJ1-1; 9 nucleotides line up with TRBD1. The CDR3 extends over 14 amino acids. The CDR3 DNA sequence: TGTGCCAGCACCACAACAGGGGGCGGCGGAGGAGCTTCCTTT. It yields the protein CASTTTGGGGGASF.

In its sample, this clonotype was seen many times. CDR3 region: CASSETRGGQGSGYTF. CDR3 bases: TGTGCCAGCAGTGAAACGCGAGGGGGACAGGGGTCTGGCTACACCTTC. The chain uses TRBV6-1 and TRBJ1-2, with TRBD1 matching over 10 bases. The CDR3 covers 16 residues. Germline V lookup: CDR1 MNHNS, CDR2 SASEGT. The V gene end was trimmed by 2 bases and the J gene end by 7 bases; junction bases not matched to a gene: 10.

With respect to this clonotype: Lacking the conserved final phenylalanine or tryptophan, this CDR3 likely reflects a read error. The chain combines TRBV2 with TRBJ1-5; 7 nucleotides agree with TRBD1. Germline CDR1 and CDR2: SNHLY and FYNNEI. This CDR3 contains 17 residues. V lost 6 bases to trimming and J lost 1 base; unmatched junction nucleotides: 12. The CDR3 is CASSVTGAIPSNQPQHL. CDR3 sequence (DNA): TGTGCCAGCAGCGTAACAGGGGCCATCCCAAGCAATCAGCCCCAGCATCTT.